These 32 T cell receptor beta chains came from one sample sequenced in a study of blood T cells in healthy people across ages. For the second PCR, which ran for 7 to 11 cycles, a sample-barcoded 5' primer and a J-beta primer mix were used. TCRdb recomputed calls from the 5' RACE reads with MiXCR, one row per CDR3 protein. Of 1.5 million to 2 million distinct CDR3 sequences listed, roughly 27% are singletons. Input material: blood. The receptors come from a woman in her thirties in good health.

In this sample, this clonotype turned up a few times. The chain combines TRBV6-1 with TRBJ1-6; D call uncertain. The CDR3 is 11 residues long. Per the germline V gene, CDR1 is MNHNS and CDR2 is SASEGT. Trimming stripped 7 bases from V and 7 bases from J, with 5 bases between. This CDR3 is CASTANSPLHF. The CDR3 nucleotides are TGTGCCAGCACCGCGAATTCACCCCTCCACTTT.

This clonotype occurred a few times. This chain joins TRBV5-1 and TRBJ1-1, with 8 bases that match TRBD1. The germline V gene encodes CDR1 SGHRS and CDR2 YFSETQ. The V gene end was trimmed by 3 bases and the J gene end by 5 bases; junction bases not matched to a gene: 12. The CDR3 is 16 residues long. CDR3 protein: CASSSLGQGGGTEAFF. The CDR3 bases are TGCGCCAGCAGCTCTCTAGGACAGGGTGGAGGTACTGAAGCTTTCTTT.

This clonotype was seen many times. The junction departs from germline at one end; a sequencing error may be responsible. The V gene is TRBV5-1, the J gene TRBJ2-3; 13 bases are a match to TRBD2. CDR1 is SGHRS, CDR2 YFSETQ, per germline. The CDR3 totals 16 residues. CDR3 protein: CASSPRTSGGTDTQYF. The CDR3 region has the DNA TGTGCCAGCAGCCCTCGGACTAGCGGGGGAACAGATACGCAGTATTTT.

The V call is TRBV3-1, the J call TRBJ1-2, with D possibly matching TRBD1 (5 bases). The germline V gene encodes CDR1 LGHDT and CDR2 YNNKEL (reference sequence). V shed 3 bases and J shed 3 bases, with 23 bases lying between them. The CDR3 is 18 amino acids. CDR3 residues: CASSHGAPRTRADYGYTF. In DNA, the CDR3 is TGTGCCAGCAGCCATGGGGCGCCACGGACCAGGGCGGACTATGGCTACACCTTC.

This clonotype is a singleton in its sample. The CDR3 reads CASSLGTGLSEKLFF. For the CDR3, the DNA is TGTGCCAGCAGCTTGGGGACAGGGCTTAGTGAAAAACTGTTTTTT. V gene TRBV5-6 combines with J gene TRBJ1-4, with 8 bases lining up with TRBD1. V was clipped by 0 bases and J by 7 bases; unmatched bases: 5. The CDR3 is 15 amino acids. CDR1 SGHDT and CDR2 YYEEEE come from the germline V gene. The complete variable domain, with remaining parts taken from reference TRBV5-6 and TRBJ1-4, reads DAGVTQSPTHLIKTRGQQVTLRCSPKSGHDTVSWYQQALGQGPQFIFQYYEEEERQRGNFPDRFSGHQFPNYSSELNVNALLLGDSALYLCASSLGTGLSEKLFFGSGTQLSVL.

This clonotype was counted ten times or more. The V call is TRBV14, the J call TRBJ2-7; 8 bases agree with TRBD1. J was trimmed by 1 base and V by 0 bases; bases with no gene match: 8. This CDR3 spans 17 amino acids. Germline V gene lookup returns CDR1 SGHDN and CDR2 FVKESK. CDR3 sequence reads: CASSQERGQAISYEQYF. The CDR3 region has the DNA TGTGCCAGCAGCCAAGAACGGGGACAGGCTATATCCTACGAGCAGTACTTC.

The chain joins TRBV27 to TRBJ1-2, with D uncertain. The CDR3 extends over 16 amino acids. Trimming left V 1 base short and J 7 bases short, with 19 bases between. CDR1 and CDR2 (germline): MNHEY, SMNVEV (reference sequence). The CDR3 nucleotides read TGTGCCAGCAGTTTATACGGCTCTGGGGATCTCAGTGGCTACACCTTC. Protein: CASSLYGSGDLSGYTF.

This clonotype was seen repeatedly, ten times or more. The chain combines TRBV4-2 with TRBJ2-5; a possible D gene is TRBD2 (6 bases). The CDR3 covers 16 residues. Per germline, CDR1 LGHNA and CDR2 YNFKEQ. Deletions cut 0 bases from V and 2 bases from J, with 13 bases between. CDR3 region: CASSQERSGRQETQYF. The CDR3, as DNA: TGTGCCAGCAGCCAAGAAAGGAGCGGGCGGCAAGAGACCCAGTACTTC.

A note on this clonotype: This may come from a read error, since a much larger clone is one base off. The chain employs TRBV10-2 and TRBJ2-7; 8 bases are a match to TRBD2. CDR3 size: 18 residues. The V and J ends lost 2 bases and 0 bases, in that order; junction bases with no gene match: 12. Germline V gene lookup returns CDR1 WSHSY and CDR2 SAAADI. The CDR3 nucleotides are TGCGCCAGCAGTGAGCTGTTCATGAGCGGGGGTGACTCCTACGAGCAGTACTTC. The encoded protein is CASSELFMSGGDSYEQYF.

About this clonotype itself: This may arise from a read error, as a much more abundant clone is one base away. V gene TRBV11-2 combines with J gene TRBJ1-1, with TRBD1 identical over 7 bases. Germline CDR1 SGHAT, CDR2 FQNNGV. The CDR3 has 18 residues. The CDR3 coding sequence is TGTGCCAGCAACTTAGCGAGAGGGGGCAGGGCCACTTACACTGAAGCTTTCTTT. It yields the protein CASNLARGGRATYTEAFF.

The genes are TRBV12-3 or TRBV12-4 and TRBJ2-5; TRBD2 matches 14 bases. The V segment lost 4 bases and the J segment 5 bases; nucleotides outside the gene matches: 9. The CDR3 sequence is 17 residues long. The CDR3 DNA reads as TGTGCCAGCAGTTGGGGACTAGCGGGAGATGGGACGGAGACCCAGTACTTC. Translation: CASSWGLAGDGTETQYF.

This clonotype was observed a few times. The genes are TRBV12-3 or TRBV12-4 and TRBJ1-1, with 8 bases fitting TRBD1. V was pared by 6 bases and J by 8 bases, with 2 bases of the junction left unmatched. The CDR3 runs to 11 residues. CDR3 sequence reads: CASSWDREAFF. The CDR3 DNA follows: TGTGCCAGCAGCTGGGACAGGGAAGCTTTCTTT.

This clonotype was counted ten times or more. V usage is TRBV6-5 and J usage is TRBJ2-5, with a tentative D call TRBD1 (6 bases). This CDR3 region has 13 residues. Germline loops: CDR1 MNHEY, CDR2 SVGAGI. Trimming took off 9 bases at V and 5 bases at J, with 16 bases between the two ends. The CDR3 loop reads CASRQVGQETQYF. The CDR3, as DNA: TGTGCCAGTAGACAGGTGGGGCAGGAGACCCAGTACTTC.

A note on this clonotype: This may arise from a read error, as a much more abundant clone is one base away. J is TRBJ2-1 and V is TRBV15, with 11 bases lining up with TRBD2. The length of the CDR3 is 16 residues. Trimming at V came to 4 bases and at J to 8 bases, leaving 10 bases not matched to a gene. From germline, CDR1 is LNHNV and CDR2 YYDKDF (reference sequence). CDR3 in amino acids: CATSKQLAGVWHEQFF. The DNA for the CDR3 is TGTGCCACCAGCAAACAACTAGCGGGAGTCTGGCATGAGCAGTTCTTC.

This sequence joins TRBV20-1 and TRBJ2-1, with TRBD2 matching over 10 bases. Germline CDR1 is DFQATT and CDR2 is SNEGSKA (reference sequence). V gave up 3 bases and J gave up 4 bases; unmatched junction bases: 3. The CDR3 consists of 14 residues. As DNA, the CDR3 is TGCAGTGCTAGTAGAGCGGGAGGGTACAATGAGCAGTTCTTC. Translation gives CSASRAGGYNEQFF.

This clonotype was found many times. V and J are TRBV15 and TRBJ2-5; TRBD1 agrees at 9 bases. The length of the CDR3 is 17 residues. J lost 4 bases, V lost 1 base, and 10 bases had no gene match. Germline V gene lookup returns CDR1 LNHNV and CDR2 YYDKDF (reference sequence). CDR3 bases: TGTGCCACCAGCAGAGGAACCGGGACAGGGAAGGGAGAGACCCAGTACTTC. Residues: CATSRGTGTGKGETQYF.

This clonotype has at least ten counts. V and J are TRBV28 and TRBJ2-5, with a weak D call TRBD2 (6 bases). Germline assignment: CDR1 MDHEN and CDR2 SYDVKM. Trimming took off 6 bases at V and 5 bases at J, with 19 bases between the two ends. This CDR3 spans 15 amino acids. CDR3 region: CASRALQGLSETQYF. In DNA form, the CDR3 reads TGTGCCAGCAGAGCTCTTCAGGGACTTTCGGAGACCCAGTACTTC.

This clonotype was counted at least ten times. The CDR3 loop is CASSYSRDSPLHF. In DNA form, the CDR3 reads TGTGCCAGCAGTTACTCAAGAGATTCACCCCTCCACTTT. The chain joins TRBV6-6 to TRBJ1-6; the D is unclear. The V end lost 0 bases, the J end lost 8 bases, and 5 bases lay between the germline ends. The CDR3 is 13 residues long. Germline assignment: CDR1 MNHNY and CDR2 SVGAGI (reference sequence).

The V call is TRBV7-9, the J call TRBJ1-2; D remains unclear. Deletions cut 2 bases from V and 6 bases from J, with 10 bases between. The CDR3 covers 13 residues. The V gene's germline CDR1 is SEHNR and CDR2 FQNEAQ (reference sequence). As DNA, the CDR3 is TGTGCCAGCAGCTTACCCGGACCTCATGGCTACACCTTC. Its protein product is CASSLPGPHGYTF. Together with reference TRBV7-9 and TRBJ1-2, the CDR3 gives the full variable domain: DTGVSQNPRHKITKRGQNVTFRCDPISEHNRLYWYRQTLGQGPEFLTYFQNEAQLEKSRLLSDRFSAERPKGSFSTLEIQRTEQGDSAMYLCASSLPGPHGYTFGSGTRLTVV.

This clonotype was picked up a small number of times. The genes are TRBV28 and TRBJ2-3, with D possibly matching TRBD2 (5 bases). The CDR3 has 16 amino acids. Trimming removed 6 bases from V and 1 base from J, with 17 bases in between. CDR1 and CDR2 from the germline V gene are MDHEN and SYDVKM. This CDR3 reads CASRSLVGGRTDTQYF. The CDR3 DNA is TGTGCCAGCAGATCCCTGGTGGGCGGGCGCACAGATACGCAGTATTTT. Using reference TRBV28 and TRBJ2-3 for the parts outside the CDR3, the full variable domain is DVKVTQSSRYLVKRTGEKVFLECVQDMDHENMFWYRQDPGLGLRLIYFSYDVKMKEKGDIPEGYSVSREKKERFSLILESASTNQTSMYLCASRSLVGGRTDTQYFGPGTRLTVL.

There are many counts of this clonotype. The genes are TRBV14 and TRBJ2-5; D not resolved. In germline, CDR1 is SGHDN, CDR2 FVKESK. V shed 1 base and J shed 5 bases, with 11 bases lying between them. CDR3 size: 14 residues. The CDR3 sequence: CASSQVASWETQYF. The DNA for the CDR3 is TGTGCCAGCAGCCAAGTAGCCAGTTGGGAGACCCAGTACTTC. Drawing the rest from reference TRBV14 and TRBJ2-5, the complete variable domain is EAGVTQFPSHSVIEKGQTVTLRCDPISGHDNLYWYRRVMGKEIKFLLHFVKESKQDESGMPNNRFLAERTGGTYSTLKVQPAELEDSGVYFCASSQVASWETQYFGPGTRLLVL.

The CDR3 region has the DNA TGCAGTGCTAGTGAGGGGACAGGGTACAATGAGCAGTTCTTC. This gives the protein CSASEGTGYNEQFF. This chain joins TRBV20-1 and TRBJ2-1; 9 nucleotides agree with TRBD1. The CDR3 covers 14 residues. The V gene end was trimmed by 3 bases and the J gene end by 4 bases; junction bases not matched to a gene: 4. The germline CDR1 and CDR2 sequences are DFQATT and SNEGSKA (reference sequence).

The J gene is TRBJ2-6, the V gene TRBV5-1; 10 nucleotides align to TRBD2. This CDR3 region has 18 residues. V gave up 0 bases and J gave up 1 base; unmatched junction bases: 4. In germline, CDR1 is SGHRS, CDR2 YFSETQ. The DNA of the CDR3 is TGCGCCAGCAGCTTGGCCAGCGGGGGGGCGTCTGGGGCCAACGTCCTGACTTTC. Residues: CASSLASGGASGANVLTF.

This clonotype occurred a few times. The CDR3 loop is CASSSSGGAGTDTQYF. As DNA, the CDR3 is TGTGCCAGCAGCTCTAGCGGGGGGGCCGGCACAGATACGCAGTATTTT. V gene TRBV7-9 combines with J gene TRBJ2-3; 12 positions agree with TRBD2. Germline trimming cut 4 bases from V and 1 base from J; bases unmatched to any gene: 3. This CDR3 spans 16 amino acids. CDR1 is SEHNR and CDR2 is FQNEAQ in the germline V gene (reference sequence).

This rearrangement joins TRBV2 to TRBJ2-5; D might be TRBD1 or TRBD2, each matching 5 bases. CDR3 size: 13 residues. The germline V and J ends were trimmed by 11 bases and 2 bases, with 15 bases remaining between them. Germline lookup yields CDR1 SNHLY and CDR2 FYNNEI. The CDR3 DNA sequence: TGTGCCGGGACCAGGGACCATCAAGAGACCCAGTACTTC. Translating gives CAGTRDHQETQYF.

The V gene is TRBV30, the J gene TRBJ1-1; no definite D call. The ends were cut back, 5 bases at V and 2 bases at J, with 3 bases in the middle. Germline assignment: CDR1 GTSNPN and CDR2 SVGIG (reference sequence). This CDR3 is 10 amino acids long. The CDR3 loop is CAWANTEAFF. The CDR3 DNA sequence: TGTGCCTGGGCTAACACTGAAGCTTTCTTT.

This clonotype occurred a few times. The rearrangement uses TRBV20-1 and TRBJ1-4; 11 bases map to TRBD1. CDR3 size: 14 residues. From germline, CDR1 is DFQATT and CDR2 SNEGSKA (reference sequence). The trim removed 6 bases at V and 9 bases at J, leaving 9 bases unmatched. The CDR3 region has the DNA TGCAGTGCCGATCCGGGACAGGGGGTTAAAAAACTGTTTTTT. Residues: CSADPGQGVKKLFF.

This clonotype was seen many times. V usage is TRBV20-1 and J usage is TRBJ2-1; possibly TRBD2 for D (6 bases). The CDR3 totals 15 residues. The V gene's germline CDR1 is DFQATT and CDR2 SNEGSKA (reference sequence). Trimming stripped 6 bases from V and 6 bases from J, with 21 bases between. The CDR3 coding sequence is TGCAGTGCCGAGGGCGGTCCAGGGCGGGGCAATGAGCAGTTCTTC. Residues: CSAEGGPGRGNEQFF.

J is TRBJ2-5 and V is TRBV29-1, with TRBD1 matching 9 bases. V lost 7 bases and J lost 5; bases outside the gene matches: 2. Germline V CDR1 and CDR2: SQVTM, ANQGSEA. The length of the CDR3 is 11 residues. CDR3 nucleotides: TGCAGCGGGGACAGGGTGGAGACCCAGTACTTC. It is translated as CSGDRVETQYF.

This clonotype was found a few times. The chain links TRBV7-3 to TRBJ1-1; possibly TRBD1 for D (6 bases). The CDR3 is made up of 18 amino acids. V lost 5 bases and J lost 1, with 23 bases in between. Germline loops: CDR1 SGHTA, CDR2 FQGTGA. CDR3 in DNA: TGTGCCAGCAGCCAAACGGGGGGGGGCTACCTGCAGAACACTGAAGCTTTCTTT. It is translated as CASSQTGGGYLQNTEAFF.

To note about this clonotype: With a much larger clone just one base away, this may be a read error. The chain couples TRBV10-3 to TRBJ2-7, with D unresolved. The better agreement between TRBJ2-5 and the DNA end casts doubt on the J call. Germline V CDR1 and CDR2: ENHRY, SYGVKD. This CDR3 is built from 13 residues. CDR3 sequence (DNA): TGTGCCATCAGTGAGTCGCTAATCGAGACCCAGTACTTC. It yields the protein CAISESLIETQYF.

The CDR3 sequence is CSARVVDEQYF. CDR3 coding DNA: TGCAGCGCCCGGGTGGTCGACGAGCAGTACTTC. The chain combines TRBV29-1 with TRBJ2-7; D unclear. Trimming removed 7 bases from V and 5 bases from J, with 12 bases in between. CDR1 and CDR2 (germline): SQVTM, ANQGSEA. The CDR3 runs to 11 residues.